The clone carrying this T cell receptor beta chain was seen once. The data belong to a study of patients and donors after allogeneic stem cell transplantation. MiXCR, applied by TCRdb to the RT-PCR reads, yields one record per CDR3 protein. The sample lists approximately 200,000 distinct CDR3 sequences; around 41% were seen once. Trimming removed 10 bases from V and 3 bases from J; junction bases left unmatched: 2. The CDR3 extends over 11 amino acids. This TCR derives from a human donor who was either an allogeneic HSCT recipient or a stem cell or donor lymphocyte infusion donor (not recorded which). It is not recorded whose cells these are; they may come from a transplant donor. The sequencing sample was made of blood, either unsorted or a sorted T cell fraction (not recorded which). The chain employs TRBV12-3 or TRBV12-4 and TRBJ1-1; TRBD1 matches 7 bases. The CDR3 spells CATQGYTEAFF. CDR3 bases: TGTGCCACACAGGGGTACACTGAAGCTTTCTTT.